The next 29 T cell receptor beta chains were all read from a single sample in a study of cytomegalovirus exposure and HLA in healthy donors. The study ran its PCR with 60 Vbeta and 13 Jbeta primers. TCRdb keeps only in-frame clones here, not all; method: immunoSEQ multiplex PCR. The table has approximately 190,000 clones, roughly 80% seen once. Sequencing used PBMCs. These receptors originate from a man aged 35-49 years in good health and CMV-seropositive.

This sequence joins TRBV25-1 and TRBJ2-5; 8 bases fit TRBD2. The junction had 4 bases not matched to a gene; V was cut back by 5 bases and J by 5 bases. This CDR3 is 13 amino acids long. Germline CDR1 reads MGHDK; CDR2 reads SYGVNS. CDR3 region: CASSPGGEETQYF. CDR3 in DNA: TGTGCCAGCAGTCCCGGGGGGGAGGAGACCCAGTACTTC.

The chain combines TRBV19 with TRBJ2-7; D is unresolved. Trimming stripped 3 bases from V and 0 bases from J, with 9 bases between. The length of the CDR3 is 14 residues. CDR1 is LNHDA and CDR2 is SQIVND in the germline V gene (reference sequence). The DNA for the CDR3 is TGTGCCAGTAGTATTGGCGGTTACTCCTACGAGCAGTACTTC. The encoded protein is CASSIGGYSYEQYF.

The V and J genes are TRBV7-9 and TRBJ1-2, with TRBD1 matching 7 bases. This CDR3 region has 13 residues. V lost 6 bases and J lost 4; bases outside the gene matches: 5. Germline V gene data show CDR1 as SEHNR and CDR2 as FQNEAQ (reference sequence). The CDR3 region has the DNA TGTGCCAGCAGAGGGGGCGCCTCCTATGGCTACACCTTC. Translated, it gives CASRGGASYGYTF. Complete variable domain (other parts from reference TRBV7-9 and TRBJ1-2): DTGVSQNPRHKITKRGQNVTFRCDPISEHNRLYWYRQTLGQGPEFLTYFQNEAQLEKSRLLSDRFSAERPKGSFSTLEIQRTEQGDSAMYLCASRGGASYGYTFGSGTRLTVV.

The table lists this clone with a few counts. The chain has TRBV27 and TRBJ2-3; 10 nucleotides match TRBD1. The V gene end was trimmed by 5 bases and the J gene end by 6 bases; junction bases not matched to a gene: 8. The CDR3 consists of 15 residues. CDR1 is MNHEY, CDR2 SMNVEV, per germline (reference sequence). The CDR3 nucleotides read TGTGCCAGCAGTACAGGACAGGGGGTGGTTGATACGCAGTATTTT. Translation: CASSTGQGVVDTQYF.

The rearrangement uses TRBV5-5 and TRBJ2-6, with a weak D call TRBD2 (6 bases). Per the germline V gene, CDR1 is SGHKS and CDR2 is YYEKEE (reference sequence). The CDR3 runs to 17 residues. Trimming took off 3 bases at V and 2 bases at J, with 15 bases between the two ends. Here the CDR3 DNA reads TGTGCCAGCAGCTACGGACTCGGGGGAGCTGGGGCCAACGTCCTGACTTTC. Translation gives CASSYGLGGAGANVLTF. The full variable domain, completed using reference TRBV5-5 and TRBJ2-6, is DAGVTQSPTHLIKTRGQQVTLRCSPISGHKSVSWYQQVLGQGPQFIFQYYEKEERGRGNFPDRFSARQFPNYSSELNVNALLLGDSALYLCASSYGLGGAGANVLTFGAGSRLTVL.

The chain joins TRBV27 to TRBJ2-3, with D perhaps TRBD2 (5 bases). V was shortened by 6 bases and J by 0 bases, with 10 bases between the two germline ends. This CDR3 spans 14 amino acids. CDR1 and CDR2 from the germline V gene are MNHEY and SMNVEV (reference sequence). The CDR3 DNA sequence: TGTGCCAGCAGACTACTAGGAAGCACAGATACGCAGTATTTT. Translated, it gives CASRLLGSTDTQYF.

The rearrangement joins TRBV7-9 to TRBJ2-6; no clear D. Germline values: CDR1 SEHNR, CDR2 FQNEAQ (reference sequence). The CDR3 has 16 amino acids. Deletions cut 0 bases from V and 2 bases from J, with 8 bases between. CDR3 sequence: CASSLANLTGANVLTF. In DNA form, the CDR3 reads TGTGCCAGCAGCTTAGCGAATCTAACTGGGGCCAACGTCCTGACTTTC.

J is TRBJ1-1 and V is TRBV6-5; D uncertain. V gave up 0 bases and J gave up 6 bases, with 11 bases separating them. Germline CDR1 and CDR2: MNHEY and SVGAGI. The CDR3 covers 14 residues. The CDR3 sequence: CASSYSNRVAEAFF. CDR3 DNA: TGTGCCAGCAGTTACTCGAACCGGGTTGCTGAAGCTTTCTTT.

The sample holds a few counts of this clone. V and J are TRBV4-3 and TRBJ1-2; D gene uncertain. In germline, CDR1 is LGHNA, CDR2 YSLEER. This CDR3 has 16 residues. The ends were cut back, 0 bases at V and 2 bases at J, with 13 bases in the middle. The CDR3 DNA sequence: TGCGCCAGCAGCCAAGATCAACATGCACAGAACTATGGCTACACCTTC. Its protein is CASSQDQHAQNYGYTF.

The chain combines TRBV11-1 with TRBJ2-7; D possibly corresponds to TRBD2 (7 bases). Germline V gives CDR1 SGHAT, CDR2 FQDESV (reference sequence). V lost 4 bases, J lost 4 bases, and 17 bases lay in between. The CDR3 is made up of 15 amino acids. CDR3 bases: TGTGCCAGCAGCTCAGGAGGGGGGGGGCCGTACGAGCAGTACTTC. Residues: CASSSGGGGPYEQYF.

V is TRBV4-2 and J is TRBJ2-7; 13 bases are a match to TRBD2. The CDR3 runs 15 residues. Germline trimming cut 7 bases from V and 3 bases from J; bases unmatched to any gene: 6. Germline V gene lookup returns CDR1 LGHNA and CDR2 YNFKEQ. CDR3 residues: CASTPRTSGGYEQYF. CDR3 nucleotide sequence: TGTGCCAGCACTCCAAGGACTAGCGGGGGCTACGAGCAGTACTTC.

This chain joins TRBV6-8 and TRBJ1-4; D is possibly TRBD1 (6 bases). Trimming removed 2 bases at V and 8 bases at J, with 9 bases between. CDR3 length: 13 amino acids. The germline V gene has CDR1 MNHGY and CDR2 SAAAGT. CDR3 protein: CASSYQGREKLFF. The CDR3 bases are TGTGCCAGCAGTTACCAGGGGCGCGAAAAACTGTTTTTT.

The chain recombines TRBV11-2 with TRBJ2-3; TRBD2 aligns across 12 bases. Germline CDR1 and CDR2: SGHAT and FQNNGV. V was clipped by 4 bases and J by 5 bases; unmatched bases: 7. This CDR3 has 16 amino acids. The CDR3 here is CASSSTSGGSGDTQYF. CDR3 DNA: TGTGCCAGCAGCTCAACTAGCGGGGGGAGTGGAGATACGCAGTATTTT.

The chain uses TRBV5-6 and TRBJ1-1; D is unresolved. V lost 4 bases and J 1 base, leaving 11 bases between the germline ends. The CDR3 loop spans 14 amino acids. The germline V gene has CDR1 SGHDT and CDR2 YYEEEE. The CDR3 spells CASSHGAGNTEAFF. CDR3 coding DNA: TGTGCCAGCAGCCACGGAGCGGGGAACACTGAAGCTTTCTTT.

The chain carries TRBV6-4 and TRBJ2-1; a weak D match, TRBD2 (5 bases). Germline-derived CDR1 and CDR2 are MRHNA and SNTAGT. The CDR3 is 14 residues long. V lost 6 bases to trimming and J lost 3 bases, with 12 bases between them. Here the CDR3 reads CASSRERGYNEQFF. DNA for the CDR3: TGTGCCAGCAGCAGAGAACGGGGCTACAATGAGCAGTTCTTC.

The chain combines TRBV28 with TRBJ2-1, with D possibly being TRBD1 (6 bases). Trimming shortened V by 6 bases and J by 5 bases, and 14 bases separated the two germline ends. Germline V gene data show CDR1 as MDHEN and CDR2 as SYDVKM. The CDR3 consists of 14 residues. This CDR3 reads CASRTPRDNNEQFF. The CDR3 DNA is TGTGCCAGCAGAACCCCCCGGGACAACAATGAGCAGTTCTTC.

The rearrangement uses TRBV14 and TRBJ2-5, with D unclear. The length of the CDR3 is 12 residues. The V and J ends lost 4 bases and 4 bases respectively, with 7 bases between them. Looked up from germline, CDR1 is SGHDN and CDR2 is FVKESK. The CDR3 here is CASSRTGETQYF. In DNA form, the CDR3 reads TGTGCCAGCAGCCGTACCGGAGAGACCCAGTACTTC.

The V call is TRBV6-6, the J call TRBJ2-2; D possibly corresponds to TRBD1 (6 bases). Trimming pared 7 bases from V and 0 bases from J, leaving 15 bases between. CDR1 is MNHNY, CDR2 SVGAGI, per germline (reference sequence). The CDR3 contains 16 residues. CDR3 loop: CASTEQGTTNTGELFF. CDR3 sequence (DNA): TGTGCCAGCACCGAGCAAGGGACAACGAACACCGGGGAGCTGTTTTTT.

V is TRBV9 and J is TRBJ1-4; D remains ambiguous. The germline V and J ends were trimmed by 3 bases and 8 bases, with 20 bases remaining between them. CDR3 size: 16 residues. In germline, CDR1 is SGDLS, CDR2 YYNGEE. The CDR3 nucleotides are TGTGCCAGCAGCGCGGGATATGGGGATGGTGGAGAAAAACTGTTTTTT. It specifies CASSAGYGDGGEKLFF.

This rearrangement joins TRBV6-4 to TRBJ2-1; 11 bases are shared with TRBD2. The CDR3 contains 16 residues. The J segment lost 3 bases and the V segment lost 4 bases, leaving 5 bases of the junction unmatched. Germline V CDR1 and CDR2: MRHNA, SNTAGT. For the CDR3, the DNA is TGTGCCAGCAGTGCCCTAGCGGGGGGTCGCTACAATGAGCAGTTCTTC. This gives the protein CASSALAGGRYNEQFF.

V is TRBV9 and J is TRBJ2-3, with 11 bases that match TRBD2. The CDR3 has 16 amino acids. Looked up from germline, CDR1 is SGDLS and CDR2 is YYNGEE. The V gene end was trimmed by 1 base and the J gene end by 0 bases; junction bases not matched to a gene: 1. The CDR3 loop is CASSVRLAGSTDTQYF. The CDR3 DNA sequence: TGTGCCAGCAGCGTACGACTAGCGGGGAGCACAGATACGCAGTATTTT.

The sample holds a few counts of this clone. The gene calls are TRBV6-5 and TRBJ2-5, with D possibly matching TRBD1 (5 bases). V was trimmed by 6 bases and J by 12 bases, leaving 20 bases between them. Germline-derived CDR1 and CDR2 are MNHEY and SVGAGI. This CDR3 is built from 13 residues. CDR3 residues: CASSSPGRSREYF. DNA of the CDR3: TGTGCCAGCAGCTCCCCTGGACGATCCAGGGAGTACTTC.

This chain uses TRBV6-5 with TRBJ2-7; perhaps TRBD1 as D (6 bases). The V end was cut by 2 bases, the J end by 4 bases, with 15 bases between. The CDR3 is 15 residues long. Germline CDR1 and CDR2: MNHEY and SVGAGI. The CDR3, as DNA: TGTGCCAGCAGTTACGCTAATATAGGGGGATACGAGCAGTACTTC. This sequence encodes CASSYANIGGYEQYF.

The chain carries TRBV13 and TRBJ2-1; the match to TRBD2 covers 16 bases. Germline V CDR1 and CDR2: PRHDT, FYEKMQ (reference sequence). J lost 0 bases, V lost 1 base, and 9 bases had no gene match. CDR3 length: 21 residues. The CDR3 DNA reads TGTGCCAGCAGCTTAGCCGGGGGACTAGCGGGGGGGAGTGTCTCCTACAATGAGCAGTTCTTC. Translating it yields CASSLAGGLAGGSVSYNEQFF.

This clone was seen once. This chain connects TRBV9 to TRBJ2-2; D is undetermined. The germline V gene has CDR1 SGDLS and CDR2 YYNGEE. There are 14 residues in the CDR3. V lost 0 bases to trimming and J lost 1 base, with 4 bases between them. CDR3 residues: CASSVVMNTGELFF. CDR3 bases: TGTGCCAGCAGCGTAGTAATGAACACCGGGGAGCTGTTTTTT. Using reference TRBV9 and TRBJ2-2 for the parts outside the CDR3, the full variable domain is DSGVTQTPKHLITATGQRVTLRCSPRSGDLSVYWYQQSLDQGLQFLIQYYNGEERAKGNILERFSAQQFPDLHSELNLSSLELGDSALYFCASSVVMNTGELFFGEGSRLTVL.

The CDR3 spells CASSSPGGSSYEQYF. In DNA form, the CDR3 reads TGCGCCAGCAGCTCTCCAGGGGGTAGCTCCTACGAGCAGTACTTC. The chain joins TRBV5-1 to TRBJ2-7; 7 bases agree with TRBD1. The CDR3 length is 15 residues. Germline values: CDR1 SGHRS, CDR2 YFSETQ. V lost 3 bases to trimming and J lost 0 bases; unmatched junction nucleotides: 6.

The genes are TRBV9 and TRBJ2-1, with 9 bases that match TRBD1. V lost 5 bases, J lost 9 bases, and 6 bases stayed unmatched. The CDR3 covers 13 residues. The V gene's germline CDR1 is SGDLS and CDR2 YYNGEE. CDR3 sequence: CASSETGGFEQFF. CDR3 DNA: TGTGCCAGCAGTGAAACAGGGGGCTTTGAGCAGTTCTTC.

This chain uses TRBV28 with TRBJ2-7, with 8 bases matching TRBD1. Trimming cost V 5 bases and J 1 base; bases outside gene matches: 7. The CDR3 contains 15 residues. Germline V CDR1 and CDR2: MDHEN, SYDVKM. The CDR3, as DNA: TGTGCCAGCAGTCCTCTTTACAGGGGGTCCTACGAGCAGTACTTC. It encodes CASSPLYRGSYEQYF.

This chain joins TRBV7-9 and TRBJ1-1, with TRBD1 as a possible D gene (5 bases). This CDR3 contains 14 residues. Germline values: CDR1 SEHNR, CDR2 FQNEAQ (reference sequence). The V and J ends lost 1 base and 3 bases respectively, with 9 bases between them. The CDR3 nucleotides read TGTGCCAGCAGCTTAGGCGGGGGGGACACTGAAGCTTTCTTT. Translation: CASSLGGGDTEAFF. Looking up the rest from reference TRBV7-9 and TRBJ1-1 gives the full variable domain: DTGVSQNPRHKITKRGQNVTFRCDPISEHNRLYWYRQTLGQGPEFLTYFQNEAQLEKSRLLSDRFSAERPKGSFSTLEIQRTEQGDSAMYLCASSLGGGDTEAFFGQGTRLTVV.